This T cell receptor (beta chain) was retrieved from a study of tumor-infiltrating lymphocytes in primary liver carcinoma. Turning to the study itself: Stage T1-T3 N0M0 and a size of about 4 to 11 cm characterized the tumors.

The CDR3 has 15 residues. Trimming removed 9 bases at V and 7 bases at J, with 24 bases between. About this clonotype: Its specificity is unknown.

The template, approximately 500 ng total RNA, yielded TCR beta cDNA made with a constant-region primer. Generation of the TCR beta libraries relied on three nested multiplex PCR rounds using slightly modified ARM-PCR. TRBV1-TRBV30 forward primers paired with a C-beta reverse primer were used in the first two PCR rounds, which ran roughly 9 cycles each. One entry per CDR3 protein results from TCRdb running MiXCR on the multiplex PCR reads. The data contain more than 20,000 distinct CDR3 sequences, around 82% of them seen just once; the ten biggest clones take up approximately 34%. Extraction of RNA together with DNA used roughly 20-33 mg of unsorted bulk tissue. General study findings and limits: Tumor specimens were characterized by a significantly higher top-250-clone fraction than blood (p = 0.039). Only about 8-25% of top clones appeared in all five tumor regions.

The chain couples TRBV12-3 or TRBV12-4 to TRBJ2-5, with D tentatively TRBD1 or TRBD2 (5 bases each). The TCR originated in a woman aged 25 to 39 with primary liver carcinoma and hepatitis B virus infection. Sequencing was carried out using liver tumor tissue from sampling region 2. Subset in this sample: tumor region T2, inferior pole. This CDR3 is CARSTYPGDEGTQYF. CDR3 DNA: TGTGCCAGAAGCACCTACCCCGGGGACGAAGGGACCCAGTACTTC.